Listed below are T cell receptor beta chains from one sample, sequenced in a study of T-cell memory formation after mild COVID-19. Each CDR3 protein is one row after TCRdb ran MiXCR on the 5' RACE reads. Of 550,000 to 700,000 distinct CDR3 sequences detected, roughly 18% appear once; the ten largest clones hold approximately 12%. The specimen sequenced was PBMCs or a T cell subset sorted from them (not recorded which). Receptor source: an adult woman who had mild COVID-19 (a few samples of this study predate the infection). Cell type and time point are not known. The conserved cysteine and the conserved F or W are not part of the CDR3 here. Clone sizes are given selectively: once, few, many, or a class where the clone is expanded.

NA	TRBV6-6	12	TRBJ2-3	ASSYPAFTDTQY
NA	TRBV4-1	16	TRBJ2-1	ASSQARILGGAGDEQF
NA	TRBV3-1	14	TRBJ2-3	ASSPYGEGSADTQY
NA	TRBV5-6	14	TRBJ2-7	ASSPSTGGVPYEQY
NA	TRBV11-2	13	TRBJ2-4	ASSSLGGPGRIQY
NA	TRBV15	16	TRBJ2-3	ATSRVRGLGLSTDTQY
many	TRBV5-1	14	TRBJ2-1	ASSQIAGGPSLEQF
NA	TRBV4-3	13	TRBJ1-2	ASSQDPTRPYGYT
NA	TRBV11-3	15	TRBJ2-1	ASSLLWTPAPLREQF
few	TRBV30	13	TRBJ2-7	AWSTQASEIYEQY
NA	TRBV15	11	TRBJ1-4	ATTRGENEKLF
many	TRBV20-1	11	TRBJ2-1	SARGNSYNEQF
NA	TRBV30	9	TRBJ2-1	AWNSVNEQF
few	TRBV5-1	12	TRBJ1-2	ASSPDRGGGGYT
few	TRBV29-1	9	TRBJ2-7	SVVGTSEQY
few	TRBV5-1	15	TRBJ2-3	ASSLVAGGAKTDTQY
few	TRBV4-1	15	TRBJ2-1	ASSPTGAGKRNNEQF
few	TRBV15	11	TRBJ2-1	ATARQGSDEQF
few	TRBV24-1	13	TRBJ2-3	ATSPGGGNTDTQY
few	TRBV6-5	13	TRBJ1-2	ASSTFPGGDYGYT
few	TRBV25-1	13	TRBJ2-2	ASSPGQGTTGELF
NA	TRBV11-2	12	TRBJ1-1	ASSQGHPNPEAF
few	TRBV6-5	16	TRBJ2-4	ASSTPTGRNLAKNIQY
many	TRBV7-9	13	TRBJ2-1	ASSLARSGGNEQF
NA	TRBV27	12	TRBJ2-1	ASSLFLGGNEQF
few	TRBV12-3/TRBV12-4	17	TRBJ1-2	ASSLALLGQKGANYGYT
few	TRBV7-8	13	TRBJ2-1	ASSLAGWSYNEQF
few	TRBV20-1	14	TRBJ1-2	SARSTGAGANYGYT
NA	TRBV20-1	11	TRBJ2-1	STLAGDYNEQF
NA	TRBV7-8	16	TRBJ1-5	ASSLARIQGFSNQPQH